The sequence of this T cell receptor (beta chain) was determined in a study of cytomegalovirus exposure and HLA in healthy donors. Study-wide points: Several top significant clusters appeared, in a later analysis, to be linked to common viral pathogens.

V shed 1 base and J shed 5 bases, with 12 bases lying between them. Looked up from germline, CDR1 is SNHLY and CDR2 is FYNNEI. CDR3 length equals 14 residues. A remark on this clone: Antigen: not known.

The PCR employed 60 Vbeta primers together with 13 Jbeta primers. The repertoire was sequenced with immunoSEQ multiplex PCR; TCRdb's copy has only in-frame clones and lacks some. In the table there are 100,000 to 150,000 clones, roughly 80% of which are singletons. The TCR comes from a boy aged 5-17 years in good health and CMV-seronegative. The sequencing sample was made of PBMCs. The rearrangement joins TRBV2 to TRBJ2-7; unclear D gene. CDR3 residues: CASSEGRWIDEQYF. CDR3 DNA: TGTGCCAGCAGTGAAGGCAGGTGGATCGACGAGCAGTACTTC.